The source of this TCR beta chain is a study of blood T cell repertoires in COVID-19. Looked up from germline, CDR1 is MNHEY and CDR2 is SVGEGT. The V and J ends lost 6 bases and 3 bases, in that order; junction bases with no gene match: 4. The length of the CDR3 is 13 residues. TCRdb's table, derived via immunoSEQ multiplex PCR, lists solely in-frame clones and lacks some. Among roughly 280,000 clones listed, around 87% were seen once. The chain couples TRBV6-2 or TRBV6-3 to TRBJ1-2; 7 bases are a match to TRBD1. Specimen: peripheral blood. The receptor was isolated from a woman in her sixties with COVID-19, enrolled during active disease. This CDR3 is CASSLGQDYGYTF. The CDR3 bases are TGTGCCAGCAGCCTCGGACAGGACTATGGCTACACCTTC.